These 6 T cell receptor beta chains came from one sample sequenced in a study of blood T cell repertoires in COVID-19. Clones were read by immunoSEQ multiplex PCR, and TCRdb kept only the in-frame ones, dropping some. This sample yields more than 110,000 clones, of which 82% are seen a single time; about 4.3% belongs to the top ten. Sample: peripheral blood. The receptors were gathered from a woman aged 80 or older with acute or convalescent COVID-19.

This chain links TRBV5-5 with TRBJ2-5; a possible D gene is TRBD2 (5 bases). The CDR3 has 13 amino acids. Trimming pared 2 bases from V and 5 bases from J, leaving 10 bases between. CDR1 SGHKS and CDR2 YYEKEE come from the germline V gene (reference sequence). CDR3 protein: CASSFRGLETQYF. In DNA, the CDR3 is TGTGCCAGCAGCTTCAGAGGGTTGGAGACCCAGTACTTC.

The chain links TRBV20-1 to TRBJ2-1; D gene ambiguous. V lost 3 bases to trimming and J lost 4 bases, with 7 bases between them. The CDR3 consists of 12 residues. CDR1 DFQATT and CDR2 SNEGSKA come from the germline V gene (reference sequence). CDR3 sequence: CSASSSYNEQFF. The DNA for the CDR3 is TGCAGTGCTAGTTCCTCGTACAATGAGCAGTTCTTC.

In its sample, this clone was seen many times. The chain has TRBV4-2 and TRBJ1-3, with D perhaps matching TRBD1 (5 bases). V lost 1 base and J lost 4, with 14 bases in between. The CDR3 covers 16 residues. Germline values: CDR1 LGHNA, CDR2 YNFKEQ. The CDR3 loop reads CASSQAHGGAGNTIYF. CDR3 nucleotide sequence: TGTGCCAGCAGCCAAGCGCATGGCGGGGCCGGAAACACCATATATTTT.

The V call is TRBV9, the J call TRBJ2-1, with a possible D match to TRBD2 (6 bases). Germline V gives CDR1 SGDLS, CDR2 YYNGEE. V was trimmed by 2 bases and J by 8 bases, leaving 17 bases between them. CDR3 size: 15 residues. CDR3 protein: CASSVASRGPHEQFF. As DNA, the CDR3 is TGTGCCAGCAGCGTTGCCTCGCGGGGACCCCATGAGCAGTTCTTC.

This clone came up a few times. V is TRBV4-2 and J is TRBJ2-3, with 7 nucleotides matching TRBD1. Germline V gene data show CDR1 as LGHNA and CDR2 as YNFKEQ. The CDR3 spans 16 residues. Germline trimming cut 3 bases from V and 4 bases from J; bases unmatched to any gene: 10. CDR3 sequence (DNA): TGTGCCAGCAGCCACCTGTCAGACAGGGATTCAGATACGCAGTATTTT. Translation gives CASSHLSDRDSDTQYF.

This clone was seen a single time. The chain employs TRBV9 and TRBJ2-3; 9 bases are a match to TRBD2. The V gene end was trimmed by 3 bases and the J gene end by 4 bases; junction bases not matched to a gene: 15. The germline V gene encodes CDR1 SGDLS and CDR2 YYNGEE. This CDR3 has 18 residues. The CDR3 is CASSAGTSLPRGADTQYF. The CDR3 bases are TGTGCCAGCAGCGCCGGGACTAGCCTACCGAGGGGGGCAGATACGCAGTATTTT. Using reference TRBV9 and TRBJ2-3 for the parts outside the CDR3, the full variable domain is DSGVTQTPKHLITATGQRVTLRCSPRSGDLSVYWYQQSLDQGLQFLIQYYNGEERAKGNILERFSAQQFPDLHSELNLSSLELGDSALYFCASSAGTSLPRGADTQYFGPGTRLTVL.